What follows are 17 T cell receptor beta chains derived from one specimen sequenced in a study of molecular identifiers for immune sequencing clone quantification. TCRdb re-analysed the PCR reads in MiXCR, keeping a single row per CDR3 protein. Altogether 45,000 to 65,000 distinct CDR3 sequences are present, less than 25% being singletons, with the ten largest covering under 2%. The specimen was naive CD8+ T cells from blood, with Jurkat cell RNA spiked in. Subset noted: FACS-sorted CD8+CD4-CCR7+CD45RA+ naive T cells. Receptors originate from a human donor in good health. Some libraries in this study had Jurkat cell RNA spiked in.

With respect to this clonotype: Since a much larger clone is just one base distant, this may be a read error. The chain uses TRBV7-9 and TRBJ1-4; D uncertain. The CDR3 covers 16 residues. Deletions cut 4 bases from V and 8 bases from J, with 20 bases between. CDR1 SEHNR and CDR2 FQNEAQ come from the germline V gene (reference sequence). CDR3 sequence reads: CASSSGPTGVREKLFF. Written as DNA, the CDR3 is TGTGCCAGCAGCTCCGGACCGACCGGGGTTAGGGAAAAACTGTTTTTT. The full variable domain, its missing parts supplied by reference TRBV7-9 and TRBJ1-4, is DTGVSQNPRHKITKRGQNVTFRCDPISEHNRLYWYRQTLGQGPEFLTYFQNEAQLEKSRLLSDRFSAERPKGSFSTLEIQRTEQGDSAMYLCASSSGPTGVREKLFFGSGTQLSVL.

This clonotype was counted at least ten times. The chain joins TRBV7-9 to TRBJ2-2; TRBD2 matches 7 bases. The CDR3 spans 17 residues. The trim removed 3 bases at V and 2 bases at J, leaving 9 bases unmatched. Germline CDR1 and CDR2: SEHNR and FQNEAQ (reference sequence). The CDR3 reads CASSLLGGKTNTGELFF. The CDR3 DNA reads TGTGCCAGCAGCTTGCTGGGAGGGAAGACAAACACCGGGGAGCTGTTTTTT.

This clonotype has at least ten counts. The rearrangement joins TRBV15 to TRBJ1-5; unclear D gene. The CDR3 is 15 residues long. Trimming cost V 1 base and J 5 bases, with 12 bases left between them. The germline V gene encodes CDR1 LNHNV and CDR2 YYDKDF (reference sequence). The CDR3 is CATSRGMGTDQPQHF. The CDR3, as DNA: TGTGCCACCAGCAGAGGGATGGGTACAGATCAGCCCCAGCATTTT.

Turning to this clonotype: Sequence at one end of the junction differs from germline and may be a read error. J is TRBJ2-2 and V is TRBV16; D possibly corresponds to TRBD2 (5 bases). CDR1 KGHSY and CDR2 FQNENV come from the germline V gene. The CDR3 totals 12 residues. The CDR3 DNA sequence: TGTGCCAGCAGCCAATCGTACGGGGAGCCGTTTTTT. As protein: CASSQSYGEPFF. The full variable domain, with the rest looked up from reference TRBV16 and TRBJ2-2, is GEEVAQTPKHLVRGEGQKAKLYCAPIKGHSYVFWYQQVLKNEFKFLISFQNENVFDETGMPKERFSAKCLPNSPCSLEIQATKLEDSAVYFCASSQSYGEPFFGEGSRLTVL.

This clonotype was picked up many times. The chain recombines TRBV7-3 with TRBJ2-5, with D uncertain. Germline V gives CDR1 SGHTA, CDR2 FQGTGA. The CDR3 runs to 15 residues. Deletions cut 1 base from V and 1 base from J, with 10 bases between. This CDR3 reads CASSLMAATQETQYF. CDR3 bases: TGTGCCAGCAGCTTAATGGCGGCCACCCAAGAGACCCAGTACTTC.

A note on this clonotype: A much larger clone differs from this one at a single base, so this may be a read error. The rearrangement joins TRBV12-3 or TRBV12-4 to TRBJ2-7; maybe TRBD2 (6 bases). The CDR3 contains 15 residues. The CDR3 DNA reads TGTACCAGCAGTTTTCAAGTCAGCGGGTCCTACGAGCAGTACTTC. This encodes CTSSFQVSGSYEQYF.

Comments on this clonotype: Being one base from a much bigger clone, this may be a read error. The rearrangement links TRBV7-8 to TRBJ2-4; D might be TRBD2 (5 bases). Germline V gives CDR1 SGHVS, CDR2 FQNEAQ. The CDR3 sequence is 13 residues long. The CDR3 spells CATEPLAKSIQYF. In DNA form, the CDR3 reads TGTGCCACTGAACCTCTAGCCAAAAGCATTCAGTACTTC.

Of note for this clonotype: A much more abundant neighbour one base away suggests this may be a read error. The chain links TRBV4-3 to TRBJ2-1; tentatively, D is TRBD2 (5 bases). CDR3 size: 17 residues. Per the germline V gene, CDR1 is LGHNA and CDR2 is YSLEER. CDR3 nucleotides: TGCGCCAGCAGCCAAGATGCTAGCTGGGTCTCCAACAATGAGCAGTTCTTC. This sequence encodes CASSQDASWVSNNEQFF.

This clonotype has only one observation. A read error is possible here, since a much larger clone lies one base away. The J gene is TRBJ2-5, the V gene TRBV7-6, with D possibly matching TRBD2 (6 bases). The germline V gene encodes CDR1 SGHVS and CDR2 FNYEAQ. This CDR3 contains 14 residues. CDR3 nucleotides: TGTGCCGGCAGCTTGGTTCGGGGGATGGAGACCCAGTACTTC. This codes for CAGSLVRGMETQYF.

This clonotype was recorded many times. The chain is built from TRBV11-2 and TRBJ2-7; unclear D gene. Germline V gene lookup returns CDR1 SGHAT and CDR2 FQNNGV. V gave up 1 base and J gave up 0 bases, with 10 bases separating them. This CDR3 contains 15 residues. CDR3 in amino acids: CASSLGKLVSYEQYF. DNA for the CDR3: TGTGCCAGCAGCTTAGGCAAACTCGTCTCCTACGAGCAGTACTTC.

With regard to this clonotype: A much larger clone lies a single base off, so this may be a read error. CDR3 region: CACSPDSDEKLFF. The CDR3 DNA reads TGCGCCTGCAGCCCTGACAGCGATGAAAAACTGTTTTTT. The chain has TRBV4-3 and TRBJ1-4; D is perhaps TRBD1 (5 bases). This CDR3 comprises 13 residues. Germline CDR1 and CDR2: LGHNA and YSLEER.

The chain has TRBV12-3 or TRBV12-4 and TRBJ1-1, with D uncertain. The CDR3 is 14 residues long. Trimming shortened V by 3 bases and J by 1 base, and 9 bases separated the two germline ends. The CDR3 DNA reads TGTGCCAGCAGTTTGATAGAATCGAACACTGAAGCTTTCTTT. It encodes CASSLIESNTEAFF.

The table lists this clonotype with many counts. This chain joins TRBV9 and TRBJ2-3; D perhaps matches TRBD1 (7 bases). Trimming pared 4 bases from V and 0 bases from J, leaving 12 bases between. CDR1 SGDLS and CDR2 YYNGEE come from the germline V gene. The CDR3 spans 15 residues. The CDR3 DNA follows: TGTGCCAGCAGCCCGGGGGACAGCAGCACAGATACGCAGTATTTT. This gives the protein CASSPGDSSTDTQYF. Full variable domain (missing parts from reference TRBV9 and TRBJ2-3): DSGVTQTPKHLITATGQRVTLRCSPRSGDLSVYWYQQSLDQGLQFLIQYYNGEERAKGNILERFSAQQFPDLHSELNLSSLELGDSALYFCASSPGDSSTDTQYFGPGTRLTVL.

The table lists this clonotype with a few counts. Being one base from a much bigger clone, this may be a read error. The genes are TRBV6-5 and TRBJ2-7; D might be TRBD1 (6 bases). The V gene's germline CDR1 is MNHEY and CDR2 SVGAGI. The CDR3 spans 13 residues. Trimming stripped 2 bases from V and 6 bases from J, with 11 bases between. This chain's CDR3 is CASSYTTGTEQYF. Written as DNA, the CDR3 is TGTGCCAGCAGTTACACTACAGGGACCGAGCAGTACTTC.

The table lists this clonotype with many counts. This chain connects TRBV7-9 to TRBJ2-4; D call uncertain. Between the trimmed V and J ends, which lost 5 bases and 6 bases, there was a span of 14 bases. Per the germline V gene, CDR1 is SEHNR and CDR2 is FQNEAQ (reference sequence). The CDR3 is made up of 14 amino acids. The DNA for the CDR3 is TGTGCCAGCAGCCCACCCCGTAAACCAAACATTCAGTACTTC. It translates to CASSPPRKPNIQYF.

Many counts were recorded for this clonotype. This rearrangement joins TRBV6-5 to TRBJ2-7; TRBD1 is a possible D gene (6 bases). V gave up 2 bases and J gave up 2 bases, with 19 bases separating them. This CDR3 has 17 amino acids. Germline V gives CDR1 MNHEY, CDR2 SVGAGI. The CDR3 DNA reads TGTGCCAGCAGTTACCCGACCGGTTACGGGGACACCTACGAGCAGTACTTC. Protein: CASSYPTGYGDTYEQYF.

As concerns this clonotype: This may stem from a read error, because a much larger clone lies one nucleotide away. This chain connects TRBV27 to TRBJ2-7; 12 positions match TRBD2. V lost 0 bases, J lost 0 bases, and 12 bases stayed unmatched. The CDR3 sequence is 20 residues long. Per germline, CDR1 MNHEY and CDR2 SMNVEV (reference sequence). Here the CDR3 reads CASSLSFSRGTSGFSYEQYF. CDR3 sequence (DNA): TGTGCCAGCAGTTTATCCTTTTCACGCGGGACTAGCGGGTTCTCCTACGAGCAGTACTTC.